This record looks at one TCR beta chain sequence and its context. Its antigen is not known. Profiled with immunoSEQ multiplex PCR; TCRdb holds only in-frame clones, not every one. The top ten clones hold 4.5% to 6% of a sample with 90,000 to 150,000 clones, 86% of them seen once. V trimming: 5 bases; J trimming: 2 bases; junction bases outside the gene matches: 6. The CDR3 is 14 residues long. Germline V gene lookup returns CDR1 SEHNR and CDR2 FQNEAQ (reference sequence). The data were obtained in a study of cytomegalovirus exposure and HLA in healthy donors. The study's findings and limits: In the approximately 120 validation repertoires, a later analysis found that first-cohort TCR clusters tended to co-occur.

The clonotype originates from a man aged 18 to 29 in good health and CMV-seronegative. Sample: PBMCs. V usage is TRBV7-9 and J usage is TRBJ2-7; TRBD1 aligns across 7 bases. This chain's CDR3 is CASSIDRETYEQYF. In DNA form, the CDR3 reads TGTGCCAGCAGCATTGACAGGGAAACCTACGAGCAGTACTTC.